A selection of T cell receptor beta chains follows, all from one sample in a study of blood T cell repertoires in COVID-19. Produced via immunoSEQ multiplex PCR; TCRdb's table is partial and in-frame only. In the table there are roughly 250,000 clones, roughly 87% of which are singletons. What was sequenced was PBMCs or T cells enriched from blood (not recorded which). The receptors shown here come from a young woman with acute COVID-19. The CDR3 runs from the conserved cysteine through the conserved F or W. The D gene is left open where the match is weak.

TRBD1,TRBJ1-2,TRBV6-5,CASSWGQGAANGYTF,TGTGCCAGCAGTTGGGGACAGGGGGCGGCTAATGGCTACACCTTC
NA,TRBJ1-5,TRBV5-1,CASSLGGQGQPQHF,TGCGCCAGCAGCCTCGGGGGTCAGGGTCAGCCCCAGCATTTT
TRBD2,TRBJ2-1,TRBV7-2,CASSTTGLAGSVEQFF,TGTGCCAGCAGCACGACTGGACTAGCGGGAAGTGTTGAGCAGTTCTTC
NA,TRBJ1-2,TRBV2,CASRDGFGGDYGYTF,TGTGCCAGCAGGGATGGGTTCGGGGGAGACTATGGCTACACCTTC
TRBD1,TRBJ1-4,TRBV2,CASTGDRYFEKLFF,TGTGCCAGCACGGGGGACAGGTACTTTGAAAAACTGTTTTTT
TRBD1,TRBJ1-5,TRBV30,CAWGTGDNQPQHF,TGTGCCTGGGGTACAGGGGATAATCAGCCCCAGCATTTT
NA,TRBJ2-2,TRBV4-1,CASSQEIYSKAGELFF,TGCGCCAGCAGCCAAGAGATCTACAGTAAGGCCGGGGAGCTGTTTTTT
NA,TRBJ2-3,TRBV5-4,CASSLIGGRGTDTQYF,TGTGCCAGCAGCTTGATCGGGGGGCGCGGCACAGATACGCAGTATTTT
NA,TRBJ1-2,TRBV2,CAGGEIPGGYTF,TGTGCCGGAGGCGAAATCCCTGGTGGCTACACCTTC
NA,TRBJ1-1,TRBV6-5,CASSPDPGRKTEAFF,TGTGCCAGCAGCCCCGACCCAGGTCGGAAGACTGAAGCTTTCTTT
TRBD1,TRBJ2-7,TRBV24-1,CATGTVNSYEQYF,TGTGCCACCGGGACAGTTAACTCCTACGAGCAGTACTTC
NA,TRBJ1-2,TRBV28,CASSSLVLSGGYTF,TGTGCCAGCAGTTCTTTAGTCCTAAGCGGGGGCTACACCTTC
NA,TRBJ1-4,TRBV29-1,CSAQGEGNEKLFF,TGCAGCGCCCAGGGTGAAGGTAATGAAAAACTGTTTTTT
NA,TRBJ2-7,TRBV14,CASSRRAYEQYF,TGTGCCAGCAGCCGGCGGGCCTACGAGCAGTACTTC
TRBD1,TRBJ2-5,TRBV11-3,CASSKGTGQGQETQYF,TGTGCCAGCAGCAAGGGAACCGGACAGGGCCAAGAGACCCAGTACTTC